The 31 T cell receptor beta chains given below trace back to one sample, sequenced in a study of PD-1 blockade in classical Hodgkin lymphoma. Every single patient, without exception, relapsed after autologous stem cell transplantation, and brentuximab vedotin exposure varied. Measured with immunoSEQ multiplex PCR; TCRdb has only the in-frame clones, and not every one. The sample holds approximately 13,000 clones, 80% seen once. The input for sequencing was peripheral blood mononuclear cells (PBMCs), taken at baseline. The receptors stem from a human donor with classical Hodgkin lymphoma.

The V gene is TRBV9, the J gene TRBJ1-6; 8 bases map to TRBD1. The CDR3 has 13 residues. Germline CDR1 is SGDLS and CDR2 is YYNGEE. V lost 7 bases and J lost 6; bases outside the gene matches: 3. CDR3 residues: CASGTGFNSPLHF. CDR3 sequence (DNA): TGTGCCAGCGGGACAGGCTTTAATTCACCCCTCCACTTT.

This chain joins TRBV2 and TRBJ2-2; D remains unclear. The CDR3 runs 15 residues. The germline V gene encodes CDR1 SNHLY and CDR2 FYNNEI. The V end lost 4 bases, the J end lost 6 bases, and 15 bases lay between the germline ends. This CDR3 reads CASSAQGPVSGELFF. For the CDR3, the DNA is TGTGCCAGCAGTGCCCAAGGACCCGTCTCCGGGGAGCTGTTTTTT.

V usage is TRBV29-1 and J usage is TRBJ2-7; TRBD1 matches 10 bases. V was clipped by 3 bases and J by 3 bases; unmatched bases: 5. This CDR3 contains 14 residues. Germline V gives CDR1 SQVTM, CDR2 ANQGSEA. CDR3 bases: TGCAGCGTTGACTGGGACAGGGGAGGCTACGAGCAGTACTTC. Translation gives CSVDWDRGGYEQYF.

The table lists this clone with a count of one. The rearrangement links TRBV5-1 to TRBJ1-3; tentatively, D is TRBD1 (6 bases). CDR3 length: 16 amino acids. Per germline, CDR1 SGHRS and CDR2 YFSETQ. Trimming took off 0 bases at V and 0 bases at J, with 10 bases between the two ends. CDR3: CASSLAGVLSGNTIYF. The CDR3 DNA reads as TGCGCCAGCAGCTTGGCAGGGGTGCTCTCTGGAAACACCATATATTTT.

The V and J genes are TRBV11-2 and TRBJ2-2; the D is unclear. Trimming left V 1 base short and J 4 bases short, with 4 bases between. CDR1 SGHAT and CDR2 FQNNGV come from the germline V gene. CDR3 length equals 13 residues. CDR3 protein: CASSLAGTGELFF. CDR3 sequence (DNA): TGTGCCAGCAGCTTAGCGGGCACCGGGGAGCTGTTTTTT.

The genes are TRBV27 and TRBJ1-1; perhaps TRBD1 as D (5 bases). V lost 5 bases and J lost 0, with 10 bases in between. Germline V gene data show CDR1 as MNHEY and CDR2 as SMNVEV (reference sequence). The CDR3 is made up of 14 amino acids. The CDR3 nucleotides are TGTGCCAGCAGTATGGGACTTTTGAACACTGAAGCTTTCTTT. It encodes CASSMGLLNTEAFF.

The J gene is TRBJ2-1, the V gene TRBV28; 10 positions match TRBD1. CDR1 MDHEN and CDR2 SYDVKM come from the germline V gene. Trimming cost V 8 bases and J 4 bases; bases outside gene matches: 8. The CDR3 has 15 residues. The CDR3 DNA is TGTGCCAGCGGACTTGGGACAGGGGCTTACAATGAGCAGTTCTTC. Translating gives CASGLGTGAYNEQFF.

This clone was found a few times. The chain's CDR3 is CASSLASESRISANYGYTF. The CDR3 region has the DNA TGTGCCAGCAGCTTGGCCTCGGAATCCAGAATTTCAGCTAACTATGGCTACACCTTC. This chain joins TRBV5-6 and TRBJ1-2; D is ambiguous. Germline-derived CDR1 and CDR2 are SGHDT and YYEEEE. V was shortened by 0 bases and J by 0 bases, with 21 bases between the two germline ends. The CDR3 is 19 amino acids. The whole variable domain, remainder taken from reference TRBV5-6 and TRBJ1-2, is DAGVTQSPTHLIKTRGQQVTLRCSPKSGHDTVSWYQQALGQGPQFIFQYYEEEERQRGNFPDRFSGHQFPNYSSELNVNALLLGDSALYLCASSLASESRISANYGYTFGSGTRLTVV.

The chain joins TRBV5-1 to TRBJ2-5; 12 nucleotides match TRBD2. V lost 4 bases, J lost 4 bases, and 5 bases stayed unmatched. The germline V gene encodes CDR1 SGHRS and CDR2 YFSETQ. The CDR3 runs to 15 residues. The CDR3: CASSDLAGGRETQYF. The CDR3 nucleotides are TGCGCCAGCAGCGATCTAGCGGGGGGGCGAGAGACCCAGTACTTC.

This rearrangement joins TRBV18 to TRBJ1-2; the D is unclear. The CDR3 is made up of 13 amino acids. The V and J ends lost 1 base and 8 bases respectively, with 11 bases between them. Germline V gene lookup returns CDR1 KGHSH and CDR2 LQKENI. The CDR3 DNA reads as TGTGCCAGCTCACCACGGGATAATGAGGGCTACACCTTC. Translating gives CASSPRDNEGYTF. Supplemented by reference TRBV18 and TRBJ1-2, the full variable domain reads NAGVMQNPRHLVRRRGQEARLRCSPMKGHSHVYWYRQLPEEGLKFMVYLQKENIIDESGMPKERFSAEFPKEGPSILRIQQVVRGDSAAYFCASSPRDNEGYTFGSGTRLTVV.

CDR3 protein: CASSEAIETQYF. The CDR3 nucleotides read TGTGCCAGCAGCGAGGCCATCGAGACCCAGTACTTC. This rearrangement joins TRBV7-2 to TRBJ2-5; D is unresolved. CDR1 SGHTA and CDR2 FQGNSA come from the germline V gene. This CDR3 has 12 amino acids. V lost 5 bases, J lost 5 bases, and 9 bases lay in between.

The chain uses TRBV7-9 and TRBJ2-1; D might be TRBD2 (6 bases). This CDR3 region has 17 residues. V shed 4 bases and J shed 2 bases, with 18 bases lying between them. Germline CDR1 SEHNR, CDR2 FQNEAQ (reference sequence). The CDR3 protein is CASSSPLIAAAYNEQFF. The CDR3 DNA is TGTGCCAGCAGCTCCCCCCTCATAGCGGCTGCCTACAATGAGCAGTTCTTC.

This chain uses TRBV7-9 with TRBJ2-7; D gene unclear. Looked up from germline, CDR1 is SEHNR and CDR2 is FQNEAQ (reference sequence). The CDR3 length is 13 residues. The ends were cut back, 6 bases at V and 0 bases at J, with 9 bases in the middle. In DNA, the CDR3 is TGTGCCAGCAGAATGTCGGGCTCCTACGAGCAGTACTTC. Its protein is CASRMSGSYEQYF.

The rearrangement joins TRBV27 to TRBJ2-1; TRBD2 matches at 11 bases. V was clipped by 6 bases and J by 6 bases; unmatched bases: 10. The CDR3 is made up of 16 amino acids. Germline V gene sequence: CDR1 MNHEY, CDR2 SMNVEV (reference sequence). CDR3 sequence (DNA): TGTGCCAGCAGCTCCATTAGCGGGGGGGCCTTCAATGAGCAGTTCTTC. Protein product: CASSSISGGAFNEQFF.

The chain links TRBV11-2 to TRBJ2-5; 15 bases map to TRBD2. This CDR3 comprises 17 residues. From germline, CDR1 is SGHAT and CDR2 FQNNGV. V lost 1 base and J lost 5; bases outside the gene matches: 5. The CDR3, as DNA: TGTGCCAGCAGCTTAGGGACTAGCGGGGGGGCCGAGGAGACCCAGTACTTC. Translation: CASSLGTSGGAEETQYF.

The table lists this clone with a count of one. The chain carries TRBV2 and TRBJ2-1; D might be TRBD2 (7 bases). Looked up from germline, CDR1 is SNHLY and CDR2 is FYNNEI. This CDR3 comprises 16 residues. Trimming cost V 6 bases and J 0 bases, with 15 bases left between them. CDR3 nucleotide sequence: TGTGCCAGCAGAGGCGGGGGCTTGAGCTCCTACAATGAGCAGTTCTTC. Its protein is CASRGGGLSSYNEQFF.

The chain carries TRBV5-1 and TRBJ1-4, with no clear D. The CDR3 has 13 amino acids. In germline, CDR1 is SGHRS, CDR2 YFSETQ. Trimming removed 4 bases from V and 8 bases from J, with 12 bases in between. The CDR3 spells CASSRASGEKLFF. The CDR3 DNA reads TGCGCCAGCAGCCGGGCCTCAGGAGAAAAACTGTTTTTT.

This rearrangement joins TRBV6-6 to TRBJ1-6; TRBD1 aligns across 8 bases. The germline CDR1 and CDR2 sequences are MNHNY and SVGAGI (reference sequence). The ends lost 7 bases at V and 6 bases at J; junction bases unmatched: 8. The CDR3 loop spans 15 amino acids. CDR3 sequence: CASNGRQGSNSPLHF. In DNA form, the CDR3 reads TGTGCCAGCAACGGAAGACAGGGGAGTAATTCACCCCTCCACTTT.

This sequence joins TRBV28 and TRBJ2-5; tentatively, D is TRBD2 (6 bases). Germline CDR1 is MDHEN and CDR2 is SYDVKM. This CDR3 contains 16 residues. V was clipped by 5 bases and J by 1 base, with 17 bases between them. The CDR3 here is CASSMGLNPVQETQYF. The DNA of the CDR3 is TGTGCCAGCAGTATGGGACTGAACCCGGTCCAAGAGACCCAGTACTTC.

In DNA form, the CDR3 reads TGCGCCAGCAGCCGCCGAACCGGACAGGGACATCAGCCCCAGCATTTT. It codes for CASSRRTGQGHQPQHF. The chain recombines TRBV4-1 with TRBJ1-5, with TRBD1 identical over 8 bases. The CDR3 extends over 16 amino acids. Trimming removed 4 bases from V and 5 bases from J; junction bases left unmatched: 10. Germline CDR1 reads MGHRA; CDR2 reads YSYEKL.

This clone was observed a few times. This chain uses TRBV5-1 with TRBJ1-3; D perhaps matches TRBD1 (5 bases). The V gene's germline CDR1 is SGHRS and CDR2 YFSETQ. This CDR3 comprises 15 residues. V was pared by 4 bases and J by 0 bases, with 11 bases between. The CDR3 spells CASSQQGISGNTIYF. In DNA form, the CDR3 reads TGCGCCAGCAGCCAGCAGGGAATCTCTGGAAACACCATATATTTT.

The rearrangement joins TRBV10-3 to TRBJ2-4; TRBD1 aligns across 11 bases. J lost 8 bases, V lost 4 bases, and 13 bases had no gene match. In germline, CDR1 is ENHRY, CDR2 SYGVKD. The CDR3 is 17 amino acids. CDR3 sequence (DNA): TGTGCCATCAGTGCCGGACAGGGGGCGCGGAAGGGTGACATTCAGTACTTC. Residues: CAISAGQGARKGDIQYF.

This clone showed up just once. V and J are TRBV4-3 and TRBJ1-5; D is ambiguous. Germline CDR1 is LGHNA and CDR2 is YSLEER. The length of the CDR3 is 15 residues. Trimming removed 0 bases from V and 5 bases from J, with 11 bases in between. The DNA of the CDR3 is TGCGCCAGCAGCCAAGATGGGCTCCCCTATCAGCCCCAGCATTTT. It yields the protein CASSQDGLPYQPQHF.

The V gene is TRBV2, the J gene TRBJ2-5, with 10 bases fitting TRBD1. The trim removed 3 bases at V and 8 bases at J, leaving 6 bases unmatched. This CDR3 region has 14 residues. CDR1 is SNHLY and CDR2 is FYNNEI in the germline V gene. This CDR3 is CASSELLTGGTQYF. CDR3 in DNA: TGTGCCAGCAGTGAGCTCCTGACAGGGGGCACCCAGTACTTC.

The chain carries TRBV6-5 and TRBJ2-7; unclear D gene. This CDR3 has 14 residues. Germline CDR1 reads MNHEY; CDR2 reads SVGAGI. Trimming cost V 7 bases and J 0 bases, with 13 bases left between them. CDR3 region: CASTRKLSSYEQYF. The CDR3 bases are TGTGCCAGCACCAGAAAGTTAAGCTCCTACGAGCAGTACTTC.

V and J are TRBV28 and TRBJ2-5, with TRBD1 as a possible D gene (5 bases). The V end lost 1 base, the J end lost 1 base, and 10 bases lay between the germline ends. The CDR3 runs 15 residues. Germline lookup yields CDR1 MDHEN and CDR2 SYDVKM. CDR3 in DNA: TGTGCCAGCAGTTTATCTGGGGCGCCCCAAGAGACCCAGTACTTC. As protein: CASSLSGAPQETQYF.

This clone was found a few times. The chain joins TRBV2 to TRBJ1-2; D ambiguous. The CDR3 runs to 12 residues. Germline V CDR1 and CDR2: SNHLY, FYNNEI. The germline V and J ends were trimmed by 10 bases and 6 bases, with 15 bases remaining between them. CDR3 amino acids: CATGPGIHGYTF. Here the CDR3 DNA reads TGTGCCACTGGGCCGGGGATACATGGCTACACCTTC.

V and J are TRBV9 and TRBJ2-7, with D possibly being TRBD2 (5 bases). CDR3 length: 12 amino acids. The germline V gene has CDR1 SGDLS and CDR2 YYNGEE. Trimming cost V 1 base and J 8 bases, with 10 bases left between them. CDR3 amino acids: CASSVIGGQQYF. CDR3 DNA sequence: TGTGCCAGCAGCGTAATAGGAGGACAGCAGTACTTC. Variable domain in full (rest from reference TRBV9 and TRBJ2-7): DSGVTQTPKHLITATGQRVTLRCSPRSGDLSVYWYQQSLDQGLQFLIQYYNGEERAKGNILERFSAQQFPDLHSELNLSSLELGDSALYFCASSVIGGQQYFGPGTRLTVT.

This clone was seen more than once but under ten times. The rearrangement uses TRBV28 and TRBJ1-1; D is perhaps TRBD1 (5 bases). Germline V CDR1 and CDR2: MDHEN, SYDVKM. V lost 5 bases and J 10 bases, leaving 8 bases between the germline ends. The CDR3 loop spans 10 amino acids. CDR3 loop: CASSQGVAFF. DNA of the CDR3: TGTGCCAGCAGTCAAGGGGTAGCTTTCTTT.

Only one count was recorded for this clone. The chain couples TRBV10-3 to TRBJ2-5, with 7 bases fitting TRBD2. Unmatched junction bases numbered 7, after V lost 2 bases and J lost 1 base. Per the germline V gene, CDR1 is ENHRY and CDR2 is SYGVKD. This CDR3 spans 16 amino acids. The CDR3 protein is CAISESRGGVQETQYF. The CDR3 coding sequence is TGTGCCATCAGTGAGAGCCGCGGGGGAGTCCAAGAGACCCAGTACTTC.

This rearrangement joins TRBV18 to TRBJ1-1; tentatively, D is TRBD1 (6 bases). The CDR3 length is 16 residues. Germline CDR1 is KGHSH and CDR2 is LQKENI. Deletions cut 2 bases from V and 6 bases from J, with 19 bases between. For the CDR3, the DNA is TGTGCCAGCTCACCAAGGGGGGGCAGTGAAATCCCTGAAGCTTTCTTT. Amino acids: CASSPRGGSEIPEAFF.